Reported below is one T cell receptor beta chain. Its matching antigen is unknown. TCRdb analysed the reads with MiXCR anew, one entry per CDR3 protein. The sample lists approximately 750,000 distinct CDR3 sequences; roughly 35% were seen once. This specimen belongs to a study of T cell repertoires in cytomegalovirus infection. Across the study: Indicated by public TCR beta signatures were CMV infection and matching HLA type. General study results and limits: The study found HLA-C-restricted CMV-specific TCR beta clonotypes dominating the ex vivo response.

The material sequenced was PBMCs. The TCR sequence derives from a human donor in good health (CMV status not recorded). Some clones in this sample may be carry-over from other donors' samples.

The CDR3 coding sequence is TGTGCCATCAGTGATAAAGGGGGACAGAACTATGGCTACACCTTC. Residues: CAISDKGGQNYGYTF. The chain recombines TRBV10-3 with TRBJ1-2; 7 bases line up with TRBD1. CDR1 and CDR2 from the germline V gene are ENHRY and SYGVKD. This CDR3 comprises 15 residues. V was clipped by 3 bases and J by 2 bases; unmatched bases: 6.